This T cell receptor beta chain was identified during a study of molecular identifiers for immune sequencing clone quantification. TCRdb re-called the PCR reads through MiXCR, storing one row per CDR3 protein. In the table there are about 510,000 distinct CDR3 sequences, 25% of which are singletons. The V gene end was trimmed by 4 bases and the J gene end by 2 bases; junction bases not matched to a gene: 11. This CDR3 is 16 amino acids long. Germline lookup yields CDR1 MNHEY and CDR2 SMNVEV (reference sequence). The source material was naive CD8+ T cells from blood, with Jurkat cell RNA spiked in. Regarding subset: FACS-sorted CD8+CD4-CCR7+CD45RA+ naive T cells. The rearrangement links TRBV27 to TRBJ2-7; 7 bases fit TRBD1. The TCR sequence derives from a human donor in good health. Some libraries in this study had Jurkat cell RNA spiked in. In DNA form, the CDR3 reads TGTGCCAGCAGTTCGGACAGGCCCAAGTTACCCTACGAGCAGTACTTC. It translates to CASSSDRPKLPYEQYF.